This T cell receptor beta chain appears in the sequencing data of a study of esophageal squamous cell carcinoma under preoperative chemotherapy listed by TCRdb under 2018. A note on the overall study: The study profiled TCR repertoires of both peripheral blood T cells and tumor-infiltrating lymphocytes. The cohort comprised roughly five patients with primary esophageal squamous cell carcinoma. Repertoires from samples taken before paclitaxel-nedaplatin therapy were compared with repertoires from samples taken after paclitaxel-nedaplatin therapy. The study assessed how paclitaxel-nedaplatin chemotherapy affected T-cell receptor repertoires in patients with esophageal squamous cell carcinoma.

Receptor libraries were prepared by PCR. These reads were obtained on a HiSeq X Ten. High-throughput sequencing was used to characterize the TCR repertoires. The raw public data were reprocessed by TCRdb itself: fastp quality trimming at Q25, MiXCR clonotype calling, in-frame beta chains only. Every distinct CDR3 protein forms one entry, paired with its most common genes and DNA. The sample profile shows roughly 18,000 distinct CDR3 sequences; 46% of them were found once. The ten largest clones take up roughly 28% of the sample. General conclusions and limits of the study: Clonotype frequencies shifted immediately and substantially under paclitaxel-nedaplatin therapy, and abundant clones were more likely to contract than to amplify. Post-treatment tumor-infiltrating lymphocytes appeared partly derived from peripheral T cells migrating into the tumor, not solely from local clonal changes. The analysis included only 5 or 6 patients with esophageal squamous cell carcinoma, making the cohort small. After chemotherapy, peripheral T cells showed a significant rise in TCR diversity, whereas tumor-infiltrating lymphocytes did not.

Remarks on this clonotype: There is no known antigen for this receptor. Base qualities are not provided; no much larger clone lies one nucleotide away.

V sheds 7 bases and J sheds 0 bases, leaving 13 bases between their ends. Reading from cysteine to phenylalanine, the CDR3 counts 16 amino acids. CDR3 DNA only is kept here, 48 bases in frame from base 1. The sample's time point label is to be understood as: after preoperative PTX-NDP chemotherapy. Before surgery, patients were given paclitaxel-nedaplatin as preoperative chemotherapy. Sampling was carried out from a patient given preoperative chemotherapy. The receptor was isolated from a human donor with esophageal squamous cell carcinoma. The donor label of this sample is uncertain. This sequence uses TRBV12-3 or TRBV12-4 and TRBJ2-6; there is no confident call for the D gene. The CDR3 corresponds to CASKPADDSGANVLTF. The sequenced DNA is TGTGCCAGCAAGCCCGCGGACGACTCTGGGGCCAACGTCCTGACTTTC.